The text below deals with one T cell receptor beta chain. This record belongs to a study of blood T cell repertoires in COVID-19. J lost 2 bases, V lost 5 bases, and 4 bases had no gene match. This CDR3 is built from 15 residues. Germline loops: CDR1 MNHEY, CDR2 SVGAGI. Repertoires were generated with immunoSEQ multiplex PCR, while TCRdb's copy carries only in-frame clones and drops some. The table has thousands of clones, 85% to 95% seen once. The rearrangement joins TRBV6-5 to TRBJ2-7; 12 nucleotides line up with TRBD2. This TCR derives from a human donor in a cohort sampled during active COVID-19. The specimen was peripheral blood. CDR3 nucleotide sequence: TGTGCCAGCAGTCGGACTAGCGGGGCCGCCTACGAGCAGTACTTC. This gives the protein CASSRTSGAAYEQYF.